This T cell receptor (beta chain) stems from a study of cytomegalovirus exposure and HLA in healthy donors. In regard to this clone: Its target is unknown.

The study's findings and limits: It was only CMV serostatus that was available as immune exposure information. Sequencing depth roughly uniform across donors was assumed in presence/absence analyses.

The CDR3 totals 13 residues. The V gene lost 3 bases and the J gene lost 9 bases, with 10 bases spanning the gap. The V gene's germline CDR1 is SGHDT and CDR2 YYEEEE. PCR was performed using 60 Vbeta and 13 Jbeta primers. The method was immunoSEQ multiplex PCR; TCRdb's version includes in-frame clones alone and lacks a portion of them. The table includes more than 90,000 clones, 55% to 80% detected once. Sequencing was done on a sample of PBMCs. The sequence was obtained from a woman in her 30s in good health and CMV-seronegative. The rearrangement uses TRBV5-6 and TRBJ1-6; D is unclear. The CDR3 region has the DNA TGTGCCAGCAGCTATGGCCGGGTTTCACCCCTCCACTTT. Translating it yields CASSYGRVSPLHF.